These 30 T cell receptor beta chains were sequenced from one sample in a study of Graves' ophthalmopathy and Graves' hyperthyroidism. The authors amplified TCR beta CDR3 regions, and they did so from RNA transcripts for repertoire sequencing. Following a first-round RT-PCR that used HTBI primers, a second-round multiplex PCR was carried out. One entry per CDR3 protein results from TCRdb running MiXCR on the multiplex PCR reads. The sample holds about 620,000 distinct CDR3 sequences, about a fifth seen once. Source material: peripheral blood. These receptor sequences come from a woman between 18 and 30 years old with stable Graves' hyperthyroidism. Some clones in this sample may be carry-over from other donors' samples.

This clonotype was found many times. This sequence joins TRBV7-2 and TRBJ2-4; D gene ambiguous. CDR1 and CDR2 from the germline V gene are SGHTA and FQGNSA. The CDR3 has 16 amino acids. The V end lost 5 bases, the J end lost 0 bases, and 14 bases lay between the germline ends. DNA of the CDR3: TGTGCCAGCAGCCCTTCATCCTCGGGAGCCAAAAACATTCAGTACTTC. As protein: CASSPSSSGAKNIQYF.

V and J are TRBV12-3 or TRBV12-4 and TRBJ1-3; D possibly corresponds to TRBD1 (5 bases). The CDR3 is made up of 15 amino acids. Trimming stripped 4 bases from V and 1 base from J, with 11 bases between. CDR3 bases: TGTGCCAGCAGTTCAGGGCTAAGGTCTGGAAACACCATATATTTT. Translated, it gives CASSSGLRSGNTIYF.

The V call is TRBV6-2 or TRBV6-3, the J call TRBJ1-5; 12 bases align to TRBD1. There are 18 residues in the CDR3. Per germline, CDR1 MNHEY and CDR2 SVGEGT. Trimming cost V 3 bases and J 3 bases; bases outside gene matches: 9. CDR3 in DNA: TGTGCCAGCAGTTATCCCGGGACAGGGGGCTTTTTCAATCAGCCCCAGCATTTT. As protein: CASSYPGTGGFFNQPQHF.

This clonotype was recorded many times. The J gene is TRBJ2-7, the V gene TRBV12-5; D remains ambiguous. V lost 1 base and J lost 2, with 3 bases in between. This CDR3 region has 12 residues. Germline V CDR1 and CDR2: LGHNT, FRNRAP. Here the CDR3 DNA reads TGTGCTAGTGGTTTGGGGGCCTACGAGCAGTACTTC. Protein product: CASGLGAYEQYF.

In this sample, this clonotype turned up many times. V and J are TRBV20-1 and TRBJ1-2, with a weak D call TRBD1 (5 bases). Trimming removed 7 bases at V and 3 bases at J, with 9 bases between. The length of the CDR3 is 11 residues. Germline CDR1 DFQATT, CDR2 SNEGSKA (reference sequence). This chain's CDR3 is CSGEGDYGYTF. CDR3 in DNA: TGCAGTGGGGAAGGGGACTATGGCTACACCTTC.

In its sample, this clonotype was seen many times. The chain couples TRBV20-1 to TRBJ2-7; D gene ambiguous. CDR1 DFQATT and CDR2 SNEGSKA come from the germline V gene (reference sequence). The CDR3 is 11 amino acids. V lost 6 bases to trimming and J lost 4 bases, with 10 bases between them. The chain's CDR3 is CSAEPRYEQYF. CDR3 nucleotide sequence: TGCAGTGCGGAACCTAGGTACGAGCAGTACTTC.

This sequence joins TRBV20-1 and TRBJ2-5; 9 nucleotides agree with TRBD2. The CDR3 spans 13 residues. J gave up 5 bases and V 2 bases, and 3 bases lay outside the gene matches. Germline V gene lookup returns CDR1 DFQATT and CDR2 SNEGSKA (reference sequence). The CDR3 region is CSARLAGSETQYF. CDR3 coding DNA: TGCAGTGCTAGACTAGCGGGGAGTGAGACCCAGTACTTC.

On this clonotype: Relative to the germline gene, one junction end is altered; a read error may explain this. This rearrangement joins TRBV5-1 to TRBJ2-7; a possible D gene is TRBD2 (6 bases). CDR1 and CDR2 from the germline V gene are SGHRS and YFSETQ. This CDR3 spans 14 amino acids. The CDR3 loop reads CVSSLEGGLYEQYF. The CDR3 DNA reads as TGCGTCAGCAGCTTGGAGGGAGGACTCTACGAGCAGTACTTC. The full variable domain, rest sourced from reference TRBV5-1 and TRBJ2-7, is KAGVTQTPRYLIKTRGQQVTLSCSPISGHRSVSWYQQTPGQGLQFLFEYFSETQRNKGNFPGRFSGRQFSNSRSEMNVSTLELGDSALYLCVSSLEGGLYEQYFGPGTRLTVT.

The J gene is TRBJ2-4, the V gene TRBV5-1; D gene uncertain. V was clipped by 0 bases and J by 5 bases, with 3 bases between them. Germline CDR1 is SGHRS and CDR2 is YFSETQ. The CDR3 is 12 amino acids. The CDR3 bases are TGCGCCAGCAGCTTGGGGGAAAACATTCAGTACTTC. Translated: CASSLGENIQYF.

Of note for this clonotype: It may be a read error: a sequence one base away is much more abundant. This chain links TRBV4-3 with TRBJ2-7; 11 positions match TRBD1. The CDR3 extends over 15 amino acids. Germline V CDR1 and CDR2: LGHNA, YSLEER. Trimming removed 4 bases from V and 6 bases from J; junction bases left unmatched: 8. Here the CDR3 DNA reads TGCGCCAGCAGCCCGTCGGGACAGGGGGTGGGCGAGCAGTACTTC. It encodes CASSPSGQGVGEQYF.

This clonotype was seen ten or more times. The chain uses TRBV6-5 and TRBJ1-2; D not resolved. This CDR3 spans 14 amino acids. Trimming shortened V by 5 bases and J by 1 base, and 11 bases separated the two germline ends. The V gene's germline CDR1 is MNHEY and CDR2 SVGAGI. CDR3 bases: TGTGCCAGCAGTCCGGGCCCTAATAACTATGGCTACACCTTC. Translating gives CASSPGPNNYGYTF.

This clonotype appeared many times. The chain combines TRBV20-1 with TRBJ2-7, with TRBD2 identical over 8 bases. J gave up 5 bases and V 1 base, and 4 bases lay outside the gene matches. Germline V gives CDR1 DFQATT, CDR2 SNEGSKA (reference sequence). This CDR3 has 13 amino acids. CDR3: CSARGGGGNEQYF. CDR3 coding DNA: TGCAGTGCTAGAGGTGGCGGGGGGAACGAGCAGTACTTC.

This clonotype was observed at least ten times. The CDR3: CASTRDLDQPQHF. The CDR3 DNA reads TGTGCCAGCACCCGGGACCTCGACCAGCCCCAGCATTTT. The chain is built from TRBV5-5 and TRBJ1-5, with D possibly being TRBD1 (5 bases). The germline CDR1 and CDR2 sequences are SGHKS and YYEKEE (reference sequence). The CDR3 has 13 amino acids. The V end was cut by 6 bases, the J end by 7 bases, with 14 bases between.

The chain couples TRBV19 to TRBJ1-1; tentatively, D is TRBD1 (6 bases). Between the trimmed V and J ends, which lost 3 bases and 0 bases, there was a span of 14 bases. The length of the CDR3 is 16 residues. Germline V gene lookup returns CDR1 LNHDA and CDR2 SQIVND (reference sequence). The DNA for the CDR3 is TGTGCCAGTAGTATCGACGGACGGGACATGAACACTGAAGCTTTCTTT. Encoded protein: CASSIDGRDMNTEAFF. Full variable domain (outside the CDR3, taken from reference TRBV19 and TRBJ1-1): DGGITQSPKYLFRKEGQNVTLSCEQNLNHDAMYWYRQDPGQGLRLIYYSQIVNDFQKGDIAEGYSVSREKKESFPLTVTSAQKNPTAFYLCASSIDGRDMNTEAFFGQGTRLTVV.

This clonotype appeared a few times. The gene calls are TRBV28 and TRBJ2-7; 11 bases are shared with TRBD2. The CDR3 sequence is 17 residues long. The V and J ends lost 4 bases and 2 bases, in that order; junction bases with no gene match: 10. Germline lookup yields CDR1 MDHEN and CDR2 SYDVKM. The CDR3 DNA sequence: TGTGCCAGCAGTTCCCCCTCTGTACTAGCGGGGGCCTACGAGCAGTACTTC. Amino acid sequence: CASSSPSVLAGAYEQYF. The full variable domain, rest sourced from reference TRBV28 and TRBJ2-7, is DVKVTQSSRYLVKRTGEKVFLECVQDMDHENMFWYRQDPGLGLRLIYFSYDVKMKEKGDIPEGYSVSREKKERFSLILESASTNQTSMYLCASSSPSVLAGAYEQYFGPGTRLTVT.

This clonotype was recorded many times. Given a much more abundant clone one base away, this may be a read error. The V and J genes are TRBV6-1 and TRBJ2-4; TRBD1 matches at 7 bases. Germline lookup yields CDR1 MNHNS and CDR2 SASEGT. This CDR3 is 16 amino acids long. The CDR3 DNA sequence: TGTGCCAGCAAAACAGGGGCAGTCTTAGCCAAAAACATTAAGTACTTC. Encoded protein: CASKTGAVLAKNIKYF.

This clonotype was counted between two and nine times. This chain joins TRBV4-1 and TRBJ2-2, with 9 bases aligning to TRBD2. This CDR3 spans 17 amino acids. The V gene's germline CDR1 is MGHRA and CDR2 YSYEKL. V trimming: 8 bases; J trimming: 2 bases; junction bases outside the gene matches: 12. In DNA form, the CDR3 reads TGCGCCAGCCGCTGGGGCCTAGCGGGGTTAAACACCGGGGAGCTGTTTTTT. Residues: CASRWGLAGLNTGELFF.

This clonotype was seen only a few times. The chain recombines TRBV18 with TRBJ1-2, with D maybe TRBD1 (5 bases). V was clipped by 0 bases and J by 4 bases, with 9 bases between them. CDR1 KGHSH and CDR2 LQKENI come from the germline V gene. The CDR3 is 14 amino acids. CDR3 region: CASSPPSGIYGYTF. Written as DNA, the CDR3 is TGTGCCAGCTCACCACCCTCAGGGATCTATGGCTACACCTTC. Full variable domain (rest looked up from reference TRBV18 and TRBJ1-2): NAGVMQNPRHLVRRRGQEARLRCSPMKGHSHVYWYRQLPEEGLKFMVYLQKENIIDESGMPKERFSAEFPKEGPSILRIQQVVRGDSAAYFCASSPPSGIYGYTFGSGTRLTVV.

This clonotype came up a few times. This chain uses TRBV29-1 with TRBJ2-5, with D maybe TRBD1 (5 bases). Germline values: CDR1 SQVTM, CDR2 ANQGSEA. V lost 5 bases to trimming and J lost 0 bases, with 19 bases between them. This CDR3 is 16 amino acids long. The chain's CDR3 is CSVSPGKQVYQETQYF. The DNA of the CDR3 is TGCAGCGTTTCCCCAGGGAAGCAGGTGTACCAAGAGACCCAGTACTTC.

This clonotype was observed a few times. The chain has TRBV18 and TRBJ2-4; no clear D gene. The V gene's germline CDR1 is KGHSH and CDR2 LQKENI. The CDR3 is made up of 16 amino acids. The V end was cut by 7 bases, the J end by 6 bases, with 22 bases between. The CDR3 loop is CASCEFPWPRVNIQYF. The DNA of the CDR3 is TGTGCCAGCTGTGAGTTCCCCTGGCCCCGTGTAAACATTCAGTACTTC.

This clonotype was seen ten or more times. V and J are TRBV11-2 and TRBJ1-6; D is uncertain. CDR1 is SGHAT, CDR2 FQNNGV, per germline. Trimming took off 3 bases at V and 10 bases at J, with 10 bases between the two ends. The CDR3 totals 13 residues. CDR3 in amino acids: CASSLIGDSPLHF. The CDR3 DNA sequence: TGTGCCAGCAGCTTGATAGGCGACTCACCCCTCCACTTT.

In regard to this clonotype: Its ends do not fully match the called genes, so a read error is possible. This chain links TRBV6-5 with TRBJ1-5; D is perhaps TRBD1 (5 bases). Germline-derived CDR1 and CDR2 are MNHEY and SVGAGI. The CDR3 totals 17 residues. The CDR3 sequence is CASSLALGQGSNQPQHF. In nucleotides, the CDR3 is TGTGCCAGCAGTTTGGCACTGGGTCAGGGAAGCAATCAACCCCAGCATTTT.

This clonotype has at least ten counts. The chain carries TRBV6-5 and TRBJ2-5; the D gene is possibly TRBD2 (6 bases). The CDR3 has 14 residues. CDR1 and CDR2 from the germline V gene are MNHEY and SVGAGI. Trimming cost V 5 bases and J 4 bases, with 14 bases left between them. The DNA of the CDR3 is TGTGCCAGCAGTCGGGACTTTAGGGGAGAGACCCAGTACTTC. Protein sequence: CASSRDFRGETQYF.

This clonotype was recorded many times. V usage is TRBV15 and J usage is TRBJ2-7; D remains ambiguous. CDR3 length: 12 residues. The V and J ends lost 0 bases and 6 bases respectively, with 6 bases between them. Looked up from germline, CDR1 is LNHNV and CDR2 is YYDKDF (reference sequence). The CDR3 is CATSRDPGEQYF. The CDR3 DNA is TGTGCCACCAGCAGAGATCCGGGCGAGCAGTACTTC.

This clonotype occurred many times. The chain has TRBV12-3 or TRBV12-4 and TRBJ2-7, with D possibly matching TRBD1 (6 bases). There are 15 residues in the CDR3. V was trimmed by 5 bases and J by 5 bases, leaving 19 bases between them. The DNA for the CDR3 is TGTGCCAGCAGTCAAAATTGGGGGAACAGGGACGAGCAGTACTTC. It yields the protein CASSQNWGNRDEQYF.

This clonotype was picked up many times. The rearrangement joins TRBV4-2 to TRBJ1-1; 7 bases align to TRBD1. CDR3 size: 14 residues. The junction had 4 bases not matched to a gene; V was cut back by 3 bases and J by 3 bases. Per the germline V gene, CDR1 is LGHNA and CDR2 is YNFKEQ. Here the CDR3 DNA reads TGTGCCAGCAGCCATGGTACAGGGGACACTGAAGCTTTCTTT. Its translation: CASSHGTGDTEAFF.

About this clonotype itself: With a much larger clone just one base away, this may be a read error. The chain employs TRBV6-2 or TRBV6-3 and TRBJ2-2, with D perhaps given as TRBD1 or TRBD2 (6 bases each). Germline V gene sequence: CDR1 MNHEY, CDR2 SVGEGT. This CDR3 is 20 amino acids long. Here the CDR3 reads CASSYGTGIARIRRTGGLFF. The CDR3 region has the DNA TGTGCCAGCAGTTACGGTACAGGGATTGCCCGAATTCGGAGGACCGGGGGGCTGTTTTTT.

This clonotype was observed many times. The chain links TRBV7-9 to TRBJ2-7; TRBD2 agrees at 7 bases. V dropped 2 bases and J dropped 5; count of bases not matched to a gene: 6. In germline, CDR1 is SEHNR, CDR2 FQNEAQ (reference sequence). This CDR3 has 14 residues. In DNA form, the CDR3 reads TGTGCCAGCAGCTTATCCGGGAGGAGTGACGAGCAGTACTTC. Its translation is CASSLSGRSDEQYF.

This clonotype was seen a handful of times. The chain carries TRBV7-3 and TRBJ2-2, with D possibly being TRBD2 (6 bases). The CDR3 loop spans 16 amino acids. Germline assignment: CDR1 SGHTA and CDR2 FQGTGA. Trimming removed 3 bases at V and 4 bases at J, with 15 bases between. CDR3 sequence reads: CASSFRLVSGTGELFF. CDR3 DNA sequence: TGTGCCAGCAGCTTCCGACTAGTCTCCGGCACCGGGGAGCTGTTTTTT.

The chain is built from TRBV20-1 and TRBJ2-5, with 9 bases aligning to TRBD1. V shed 4 bases and J 5 bases; nucleotides not matched to a gene: 8. The CDR3 sequence is 14 residues long. Germline V gives CDR1 DFQATT, CDR2 SNEGSKA (reference sequence). CDR3 protein: CSATGTGYMETQYF. The CDR3, as DNA: TGCAGTGCTACCGGGACAGGGTATATGGAGACCCAGTACTTC.